This T cell receptor beta chain was recovered during a study of blood T cells in healthy people across ages. Per the germline V gene, CDR1 is SEHNR and CDR2 is FQNEAQ (reference sequence). Trimming took 1 base from V and 7 from J, leaving 8 bases between them. The CDR3 is 13 residues long. Primers used in a second PCR of about 6 to 11 cycles were a sample-barcoded 5' primer and a J-beta primer mix. MiXCR was run by TCRdb on the 5' RACE reads, yielding one entry per CDR3 protein. The table includes fewer than 900,000 distinct CDR3 sequences, about 34% detected once. Regarding the study as a whole: Investigators treated diversity estimates from one million T cells as underestimates.

To note about this clonotype: Antigen: not known.

This TCR was sampled from a man between 18 and 35 years old in good health. The sequenced sample was blood. The chain combines TRBV7-9 with TRBJ1-5; D unclear. The CDR3: CASSLEGAQPQHF. The DNA of the CDR3 is TGTGCCAGCAGCTTAGAGGGCGCACAGCCCCAGCATTTT.